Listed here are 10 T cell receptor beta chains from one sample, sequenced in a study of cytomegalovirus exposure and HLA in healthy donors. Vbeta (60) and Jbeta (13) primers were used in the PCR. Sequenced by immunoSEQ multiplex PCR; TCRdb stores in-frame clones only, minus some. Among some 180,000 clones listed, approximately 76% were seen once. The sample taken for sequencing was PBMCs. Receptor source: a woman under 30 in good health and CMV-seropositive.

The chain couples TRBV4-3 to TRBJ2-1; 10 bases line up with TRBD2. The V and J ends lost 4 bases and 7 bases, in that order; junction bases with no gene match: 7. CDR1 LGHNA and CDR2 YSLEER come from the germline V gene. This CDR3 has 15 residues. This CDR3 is CASSLSGGAGNEQFF. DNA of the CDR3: TGCGCCAGCAGCCTAAGCGGGGGGGCCGGTAATGAGCAGTTCTTC.

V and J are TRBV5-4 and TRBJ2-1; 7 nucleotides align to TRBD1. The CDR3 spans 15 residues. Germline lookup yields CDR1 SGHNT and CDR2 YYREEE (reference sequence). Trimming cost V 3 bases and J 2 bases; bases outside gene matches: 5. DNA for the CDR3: TGTGCCAGCAGCTCCCTAAGGGGGCCCTACAATGAGCAGTTCTTC. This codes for CASSSLRGPYNEQFF.

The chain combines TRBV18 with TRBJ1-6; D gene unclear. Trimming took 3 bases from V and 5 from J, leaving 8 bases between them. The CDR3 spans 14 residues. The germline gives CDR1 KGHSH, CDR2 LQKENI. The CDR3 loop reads CASSPAANNSPLHF. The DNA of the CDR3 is TGTGCCAGCTCACCTGCGGCGAATAATTCACCCCTCCACTTT.

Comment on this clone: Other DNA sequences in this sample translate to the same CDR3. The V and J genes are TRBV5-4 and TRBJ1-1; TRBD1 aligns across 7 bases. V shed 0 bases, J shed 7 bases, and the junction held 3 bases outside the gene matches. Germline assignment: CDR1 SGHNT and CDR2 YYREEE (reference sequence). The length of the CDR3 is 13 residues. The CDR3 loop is CASSLGGTVEAFF. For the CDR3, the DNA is TGTGCCAGCAGCTTGGGGGGGACAGTTGAAGCTTTCTTT. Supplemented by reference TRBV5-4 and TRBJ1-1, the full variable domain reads ETGVTQSPTHLIKTRGQQVTLRCSSQSGHNTVSWYQQALGQGPQFIFQYYREEENGRGNFPPRFSGLQFPNYSSELNVNALELDDSALYLCASSLGGTVEAFFGQGTRLTVV.

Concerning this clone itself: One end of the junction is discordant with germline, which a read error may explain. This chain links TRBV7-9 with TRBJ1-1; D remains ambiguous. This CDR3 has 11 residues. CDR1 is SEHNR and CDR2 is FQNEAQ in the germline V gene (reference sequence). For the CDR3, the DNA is TGTTCCAGCAGCTTAGGAGGAGAAGCTTTCTTT. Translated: CSSSLGGEAFF.

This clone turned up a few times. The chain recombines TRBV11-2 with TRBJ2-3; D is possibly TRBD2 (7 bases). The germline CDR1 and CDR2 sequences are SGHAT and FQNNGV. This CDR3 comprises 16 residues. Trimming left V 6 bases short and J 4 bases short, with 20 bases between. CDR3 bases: TGTGCCAGCAGGCCCCAGGTAGGGGGGGCCGCAGATACGCAGTATTTT. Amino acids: CASRPQVGGAADTQYF.

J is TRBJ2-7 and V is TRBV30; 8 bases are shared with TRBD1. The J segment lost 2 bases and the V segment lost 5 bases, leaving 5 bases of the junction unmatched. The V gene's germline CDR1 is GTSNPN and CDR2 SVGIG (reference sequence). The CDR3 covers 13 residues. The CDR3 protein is CAWGTGDTYEQYF. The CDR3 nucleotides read TGTGCCTGGGGGACAGGAGATACCTACGAGCAGTACTTC.

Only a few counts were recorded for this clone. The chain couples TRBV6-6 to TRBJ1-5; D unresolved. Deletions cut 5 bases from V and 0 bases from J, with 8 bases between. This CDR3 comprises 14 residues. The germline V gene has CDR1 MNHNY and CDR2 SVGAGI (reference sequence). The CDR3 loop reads CASSDRISNQPQHF. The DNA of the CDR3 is TGTGCCAGCAGTGATAGAATTAGCAATCAGCCCCAGCATTTT.

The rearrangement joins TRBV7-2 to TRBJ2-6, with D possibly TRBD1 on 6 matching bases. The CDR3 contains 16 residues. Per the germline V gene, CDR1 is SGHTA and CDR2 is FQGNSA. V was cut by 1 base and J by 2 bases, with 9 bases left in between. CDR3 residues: CASSLEGVTGANVLTF. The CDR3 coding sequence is TGTGCCAGCAGCTTAGAGGGGGTAACTGGGGCCAACGTCCTGACTTTC.

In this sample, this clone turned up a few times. CDR3 DNA: TGTGCCAGCAGCTTGGGGGCTAGCGGGGAGAACAATGAGCAGTTCTTC. Amino acid sequence: CASSLGASGENNEQFF. The chain is built from TRBV5-4 and TRBJ2-1, with 9 bases aligning to TRBD2. The germline gives CDR1 SGHNT, CDR2 YYREEE (reference sequence). Unmatched junction bases numbered 6, after V lost 0 bases and J lost 5 bases. This CDR3 spans 16 amino acids.